This TCR beta chain was documented in a study of cytomegalovirus exposure and HLA in healthy donors. 13 Jbeta primers and 60 Vbeta primers were used for the PCR. Libraries were prepared by immunoSEQ multiplex PCR; TCRdb keeps only in-frame clonotypes and omits some of them. Counted here are approximately 220,000 clones, 76% occurring once; the ten biggest clones make up roughly 0.62%. This CDR3 spans 16 amino acids. Trimming removed 3 bases from V and 6 bases from J, with 19 bases in between. The V gene's germline CDR1 is SGDLS and CDR2 YYNGEE. The clonotype originates from a man younger than 30 in good health and CMV-seronegative. The sequenced sample was PBMCs. The chain couples TRBV9 to TRBJ2-1, with D possibly being TRBD2 (5 bases). CDR3 residues: CASSEAARGFSNEQFF. CDR3 DNA: TGTGCCAGCAGCGAGGCCGCCCGGGGTTTTTCCAATGAGCAGTTCTTC.